Described below is a single T cell receptor beta chain sequence and its context. This specimen comes from a study of T cell changes during pregnancy in multiple sclerosis. Only in-frame clones appear in the TCRdb table, and some are missing; sequencing was by immunoSEQ multiplex PCR. This sample has around 62,000 clones, with roughly nine tenths found just once. Germline CDR1 SGHVS, CDR2 FNYEAQ. Between the trimmed V and J ends, which lost 0 bases and 7 bases, there was a span of 15 bases. The CDR3 runs to 15 residues. The rearrangement uses TRBV7-6 and TRBJ1-1, with no clear D. This clonotype was sampled from a female donor with multiple sclerosis, enrolled in a pregnancy study. Sequenced here: peripheral blood, sampled in the first trimester of pregnancy. The CDR3 DNA reads TGTGCCAGCAGCTTAGCCCCCGGCGGAAGGAATGAAGCTTTCTTT. Translated, it gives CASSLAPGGRNEAFF. The full variable domain, rest sourced from reference TRBV7-6 and TRBJ1-1, is GAGVSQSPRYKVTKRGQDVALRCDPISGHVSLYWYRQALGQGPEFLTYFNYEAQQDKSGLPNDRFSAERPEGSISTLTIQRTEQRDSAMYRCASSLAPGGRNEAFFGQGTRLTVV.